This entry concerns a single T cell receptor (beta chain). Its antigen is not known. These data belong to a study of shared clonotypes between healthy human individuals. Study-wide context: Per donor, CD8 memory used one plate, CD8 naive used two, CD4 memory used three and CD4 naive used three. Study-wide findings and caveats: A handful of donors held approximately 5% of naive CD4 clonotypes in common.

Deep-level running was used for the assay. Using immunoSEQ multiplex PCR, the repertoire was profiled, and TCRdb retains in-frame clones only, with some absent. Of millions of clones in the sample, around nine tenths are singletons; the top ten hold about 0.13%. J was trimmed by 8 bases and V by 1 base; bases with no gene match: 13. Germline CDR1 reads LNHDA; CDR2 reads SQIVND (reference sequence). The CDR3 totals 16 residues. Sequencing was performed on naive CD4+ T cells sorted from blood. Subset in this sample: CD45RA+ positively selected. V is TRBV19 and J is TRBJ1-1, with TRBD1 matching over 7 bases. The clonotype was recovered from a man aged 18 to 29 in good health. As DNA, the CDR3 is TGTGCCAGTAGTATAGGACAGTCAGGGGGGAGGTCGGAAGCTTTCTTT. Its protein is CASSIGQSGGRSEAFF.